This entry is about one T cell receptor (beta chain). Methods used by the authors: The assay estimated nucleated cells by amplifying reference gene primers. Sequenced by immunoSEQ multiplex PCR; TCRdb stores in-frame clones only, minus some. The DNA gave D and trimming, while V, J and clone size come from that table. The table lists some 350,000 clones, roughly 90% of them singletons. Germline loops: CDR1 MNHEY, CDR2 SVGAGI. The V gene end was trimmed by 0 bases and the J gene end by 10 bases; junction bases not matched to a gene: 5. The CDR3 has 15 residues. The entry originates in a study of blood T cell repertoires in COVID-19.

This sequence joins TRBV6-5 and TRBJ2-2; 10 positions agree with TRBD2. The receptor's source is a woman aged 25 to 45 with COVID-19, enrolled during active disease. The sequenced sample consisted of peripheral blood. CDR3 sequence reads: CASSYSSGRAEELFF. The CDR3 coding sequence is TGTGCCAGCAGTTACTCGAGCGGGAGGGCCGAGGAGCTGTTTTTT.